The 23 T cell receptor beta chains presented below share a single source sample, sequenced in a study of T cells in Graves' hyperthyroidism and ophthalmopathy. TCR beta CDR3 regions were amplified from RNA transcripts. HTBI primers drove first-round RT-PCR of the TCR CDR3. TCRdb reanalysed the multiplex PCR reads using MiXCR and keeps one entry per CDR3 protein. The sample lists approximately 400,000 distinct CDR3 sequences; about a fifth were seen once. The sequenced sample consisted of blood. The receptors shown here come from a man aged 18-30 years with Graves' ophthalmopathy.

This clonotype was seen at least ten times. This chain links TRBV6-1 with TRBJ2-7, with no clear D. In germline, CDR1 is MNHNS, CDR2 SASEGT. Trimming shortened V by 3 bases and J by 4 bases, and 10 bases separated the two germline ends. This CDR3 spans 13 amino acids. The CDR3 region is CASSDVETYEQYF. The CDR3 region has the DNA TGTGCCAGCAGTGACGTTGAGACTTACGAGCAGTACTTC.

This clonotype was counted many times. CDR3 loop: CASSQGEGLDSPLHF. The DNA of the CDR3 is TGTGCCAGCAGCCAAGGCGAAGGGCTGGATTCACCCCTCCACTTT. The rearrangement joins TRBV3-1 to TRBJ1-6; D unresolved. V dropped 1 base and J dropped 8 bases, with 12 bases sitting between them. The CDR3 covers 15 residues. Germline CDR1 reads LGHDT; CDR2 reads YNNKEL (reference sequence). Full variable domain (missing parts from reference TRBV3-1 and TRBJ1-6): DTAVSQTPKYLVTQMGNDKSIKCEQNLGHDTMYWYKQDSKKFLKIMFSYNNKELIINETVPNRFSPKSPDKAHLNLHINSLELGDSAVYFCASSQGEGLDSPLHFGNGTRLTVT.

In its sample, this clonotype was seen many times. The gene calls are TRBV7-3 and TRBJ2-3; D is undetermined. Germline V CDR1 and CDR2: SGHTA, FQGTGA. There are 15 residues in the CDR3. V lost 3 bases and J 5 bases, leaving 15 bases between the germline ends. DNA for the CDR3: TGTGCCAGCAGCTTCGGACCCCGGCAAGGAGATACGCAGTATTTT. Its translation is CASSFGPRQGDTQYF.

The chain recombines TRBV7-3 with TRBJ2-3; TRBD2 agrees at 10 bases. The CDR3 sequence is 15 residues long. The J segment lost 7 bases and the V segment lost 1 base, leaving 5 bases of the junction unmatched. CDR1 SGHTA and CDR2 FQGTGA come from the germline V gene. The CDR3 DNA reads as TGTGCCAGCAGCTTAAAAGCGGGGGGGCCAAATACGCAGTATTTT. Translation gives CASSLKAGGPNTQYF.

This clonotype was observed a few times. This sequence joins TRBV12-3 or TRBV12-4 and TRBJ2-7; D tentatively reads TRBD1 or TRBD2 (5 bases each). The CDR3 runs to 15 residues. V lost 3 bases and J 0 bases, leaving 12 bases between the germline ends. In DNA form, the CDR3 reads TGTGCCAGCAGTTTTGGGGACGGACTCTCCTACGAGCAGTACTTC. The encoded protein is CASSFGDGLSYEQYF.

The J gene is TRBJ1-5, the V gene TRBV6-2 or TRBV6-3; D may be TRBD1 (5 bases). The CDR3 sequence is 16 residues long. Germline CDR1 is MNHEY and CDR2 is SVGEGT. Trimming pared 5 bases from V and 4 bases from J, leaving 18 bases between. CDR3 sequence (DNA): TGTGCCAGCAGTCTTCCCACCGGACAAATTAATCAGCCCCAGCATTTT. Protein sequence: CASSLPTGQINQPQHF.

This clonotype was recorded many times. V gene TRBV7-9 combines with J gene TRBJ2-3; D not resolved. This CDR3 region has 15 residues. CDR1 and CDR2 from the germline V gene are SEHNR and FQNEAQ (reference sequence). Trimming shortened V by 1 base and J by 0 bases, and 8 bases separated the two germline ends. In DNA form, the CDR3 reads TGTGCCAGCAGCTTAGGTCCAGTTAGCACAGATACGCAGTATTTT. This sequence encodes CASSLGPVSTDTQYF.

This clonotype was counted many times. This chain links TRBV12-3 or TRBV12-4 with TRBJ1-5, with 7 bases lining up with TRBD1. The ends lost 6 bases at V and 7 bases at J; junction bases unmatched: 9. This CDR3 spans 14 amino acids. CDR3 coding DNA: TGTGCCAGCAGCGGCACAGGGGTGGGGCAGCCCCAGCATTTT. Translation gives CASSGTGVGQPQHF.

V is TRBV12-3 or TRBV12-4 and J is TRBJ2-7; the match to TRBD1 covers 8 bases. V dropped 5 bases and J dropped 6; count of bases not matched to a gene: 9. This CDR3 is 14 amino acids long. As DNA, the CDR3 is TGTGCCAGCAGTCGACAGGGGCCCTTCACCGAGCAGTACTTC. Translating gives CASSRQGPFTEQYF.

Ten or more counts support this clonotype. The gene calls are TRBV6-1 and TRBJ1-1; D not resolved. In germline, CDR1 is MNHNS, CDR2 SASEGT. Deletions cut 5 bases from V and 0 bases from J, with 4 bases between. CDR3 size: 12 residues. CDR3 region: CASSNLNTEAFF. CDR3 nucleotide sequence: TGTGCCAGCAGTAACTTGAACACTGAAGCTTTCTTT.

The rearrangement uses TRBV11-2 and TRBJ1-3, with D unclear. The germline gives CDR1 SGHAT, CDR2 FQNNGV. The CDR3 contains 14 residues. The V gene lost 3 bases and the J gene lost 6 bases, with 12 bases spanning the gap. The CDR3 spells CASSFVRGANTIYF. The DNA of the CDR3 is TGTGCCAGCAGCTTCGTTCGGGGAGCAAACACCATATATTTT.

This clonotype was recorded a few times. The J gene is TRBJ2-1, the V gene TRBV10-2; D remains unclear. The CDR3 length is 17 residues. The V end lost 2 bases, the J end lost 5 bases, and 19 bases lay between the germline ends. Germline V CDR1 and CDR2: WSHSY, SAAADI. The CDR3 DNA reads as TGCGCCAGCAGTGAGACAAAGTGGCCCTCTCGGGACAATGAGCAGTTCTTC. It codes for CASSETKWPSRDNEQFF.

This clonotype has a count of ten or more. The rearrangement uses TRBV12-3 or TRBV12-4 and TRBJ2-3; D might be TRBD1 or TRBD2, each matching 7 bases. V was shortened by 5 bases and J by 0 bases, with 15 bases between the two germline ends. The CDR3 length is 16 residues. CDR3 loop: CASSANRGGSTDTQYF. The CDR3 DNA reads TGTGCCAGCAGTGCCAACAGGGGAGGGAGCACAGATACGCAGTATTTT.

The table lists this clonotype with many counts. J is TRBJ1-1 and V is TRBV29-1; TRBD1 is a possible D gene (6 bases). The CDR3 is made up of 16 amino acids. CDR1 and CDR2 from the germline V gene are SQVTM and ANQGSEA. V was cut by 0 bases and J by 4 bases, with 18 bases left in between. The CDR3 reads CSVEDFTSGGGTEAFF. For the CDR3, the DNA is TGCAGCGTTGAAGATTTCACGTCGGGGGGCGGCACTGAAGCTTTCTTT.

This clonotype was seen more than once but under ten times. V gene TRBV6-1 combines with J gene TRBJ2-3, with 9 nucleotides matching TRBD2. This CDR3 spans 15 amino acids. Germline V gene sequence: CDR1 MNHNS, CDR2 SASEGT. Trimming cost V 2 bases and J 3 bases; bases outside gene matches: 3. The CDR3 is CASSEISGGTDTQYF. CDR3 DNA sequence: TGTGCCAGCAGTGAAATTAGCGGGGGTACAGATACGCAGTATTTT.

Remarks on this clonotype: A much larger clone is a single base away; this may be a read error. The chain has TRBV2 and TRBJ2-7; maybe TRBD2 (7 bases). The CDR3 consists of 15 residues. From germline, CDR1 is SNHLY and CDR2 FYNNEI. V dropped 2 bases and J dropped 7 bases, with 18 bases sitting between them. The DNA for the CDR3 is TGTGCCAGCAGTGAAAATTGGGAGGGGGGGAATGAGCAGTACTTC. Amino acids: CASSENWEGGNEQYF.

This clonotype was counted ten times or more. V and J are TRBV3-1 and TRBJ1-1, with D unresolved. Trimming shortened V by 9 bases and J by 7 bases, and 15 bases separated the two germline ends. The CDR3 extends over 12 amino acids. The germline gives CDR1 LGHDT, CDR2 YNNKEL (reference sequence). In DNA, the CDR3 is TGTGCCAGTGAGGCTCTGCGGGGTGAAGCTTTCTTT. Translation: CASEALRGEAFF. Variable domain in full (rest from reference TRBV3-1 and TRBJ1-1): DTAVSQTPKYLVTQMGNDKSIKCEQNLGHDTMYWYKQDSKKFLKIMFSYNNKELIINETVPNRFSPKSPDKAHLNLHINSLELGDSAVYFCASEALRGEAFFGQGTRLTVV.

This clonotype was picked up a small number of times. J is TRBJ2-2 and V is TRBV12-3 or TRBV12-4; D gene ambiguous. V was shortened by 6 bases and J by 8 bases, with 7 bases between the two germline ends. CDR3 length: 11 residues. CDR3 sequence reads: CASRYGGELFF. CDR3 DNA: TGTGCCAGCAGGTACGGAGGGGAGCTGTTTTTT.

The table lists this clonotype with many counts. The chain employs TRBV7-6 and TRBJ2-7; 7 bases line up with TRBD1. The CDR3 contains 16 residues. V gave up 5 bases and J gave up 2 bases; unmatched junction bases: 12. Germline values: CDR1 SGHVS, CDR2 FNYEAQ. Here the CDR3 reads CASSLDRHQGAYEQYF. CDR3 bases: TGTGCCAGCAGCCTGGACAGGCATCAAGGGGCCTACGAGCAGTACTTC.

This clonotype was seen a few times. CDR3 DNA: TGTGCCAGCAGTTATGACATGAACACTGAAGCTTTCTTT. Its translation is CASSYDMNTEAFF. The chain combines TRBV6-1 with TRBJ1-1; D is undetermined. CDR1 and CDR2 from the germline V gene are MNHNS and SASEGT. V lost 5 bases to trimming and J lost 0 bases, with 7 bases between them. The CDR3 sequence is 13 residues long.

The V call is TRBV10-2, the J call TRBJ2-2, with unresolved D. This CDR3 comprises 16 residues. V was pared by 5 bases and J by 0 bases, with 13 bases between. Germline-derived CDR1 and CDR2 are WSHSY and SAAADI. For the CDR3, the DNA is TGCGCCAGCAGTCTAGTGGGGTTTGCGAACACCGGGGAGCTGTTTTTT. Its protein product is CASSLVGFANTGELFF.

This clonotype was counted only a few times. V is TRBV12-3 or TRBV12-4 and J is TRBJ1-2; the D is unclear. The CDR3 consists of 13 residues. Trimming took 4 bases from V and 8 from J, leaving 14 bases between them. The CDR3 DNA sequence: TGTGCCAGCAGTTCATCGGACGGTGAGGGCTACACCTTC. Translated: CASSSSDGEGYTF.

This clonotype was counted only a few times. V usage is TRBV10-3 and J usage is TRBJ2-7; D not resolved. Germline values: CDR1 ENHRY, CDR2 SYGVKD. This CDR3 is 14 amino acids long. Deletions cut 6 bases from V and 2 bases from J, with 14 bases between. CDR3: CAISAPGYPYEQYF. In DNA form, the CDR3 reads TGTGCCATCAGCGCCCCGGGTTACCCCTACGAGCAGTACTTC.